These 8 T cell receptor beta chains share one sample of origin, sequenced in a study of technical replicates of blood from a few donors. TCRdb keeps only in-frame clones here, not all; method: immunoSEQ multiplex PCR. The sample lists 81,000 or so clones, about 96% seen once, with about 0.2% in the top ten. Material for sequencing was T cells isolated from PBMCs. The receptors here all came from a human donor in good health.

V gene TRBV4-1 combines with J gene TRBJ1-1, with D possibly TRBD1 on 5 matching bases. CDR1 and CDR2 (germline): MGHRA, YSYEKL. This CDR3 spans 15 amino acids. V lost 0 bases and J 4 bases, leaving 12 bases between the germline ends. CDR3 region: CASSQDIGGVTEAFF. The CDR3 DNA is TGCGCCAGCAGCCAAGATATCGGGGGAGTCACTGAAGCTTTCTTT.

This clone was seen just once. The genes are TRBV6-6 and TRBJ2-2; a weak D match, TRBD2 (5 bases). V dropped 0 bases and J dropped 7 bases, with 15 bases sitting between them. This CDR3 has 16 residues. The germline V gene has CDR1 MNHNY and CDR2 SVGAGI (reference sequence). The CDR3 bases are TGTGCCAGCAGTTACTCAGTGAGGGCCGTTAGCGGGGAGCTGTTTTTT. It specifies CASSYSVRAVSGELFF.

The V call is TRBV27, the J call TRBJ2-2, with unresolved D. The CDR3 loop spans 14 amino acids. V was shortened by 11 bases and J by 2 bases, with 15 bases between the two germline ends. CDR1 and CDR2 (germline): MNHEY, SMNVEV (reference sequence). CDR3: CAVTAAPNTGELFF. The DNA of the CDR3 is TGTGCCGTCACGGCAGCGCCCAACACCGGGGAGCTGTTTTTT.

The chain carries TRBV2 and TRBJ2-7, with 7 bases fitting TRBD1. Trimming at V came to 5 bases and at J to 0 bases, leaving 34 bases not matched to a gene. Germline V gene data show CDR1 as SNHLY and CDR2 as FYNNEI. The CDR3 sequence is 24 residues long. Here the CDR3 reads CASSTTDRDPIPFRDSLSSYEQYF. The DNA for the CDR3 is TGTGCCAGCAGTACCACTGACCGGGACCCGATACCTTTCCGGGACAGCCTAAGCTCCTACGAGCAGTACTTC.

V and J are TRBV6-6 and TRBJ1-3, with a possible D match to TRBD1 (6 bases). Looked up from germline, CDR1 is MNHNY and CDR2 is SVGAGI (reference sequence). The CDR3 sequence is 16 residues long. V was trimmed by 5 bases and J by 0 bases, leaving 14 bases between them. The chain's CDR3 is CASSLSPTGSGNTIYF. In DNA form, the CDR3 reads TGTGCCAGCAGTCTCAGCCCGACAGGCTCTGGAAACACCATATATTTT.

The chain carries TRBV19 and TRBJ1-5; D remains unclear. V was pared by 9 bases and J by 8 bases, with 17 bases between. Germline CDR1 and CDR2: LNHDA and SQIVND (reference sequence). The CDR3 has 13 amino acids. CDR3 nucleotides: TGTGCCAGCCAGAGATCAGTGAGGGAGCCCCAGCATTTT. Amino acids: CASQRSVREPQHF.

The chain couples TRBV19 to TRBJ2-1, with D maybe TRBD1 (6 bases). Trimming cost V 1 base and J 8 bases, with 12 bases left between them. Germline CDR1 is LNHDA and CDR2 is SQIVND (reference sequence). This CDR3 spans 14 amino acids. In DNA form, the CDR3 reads TGTGCCAGTAGTATAGGGTGGGGGCGGTATGAGCAGTTCTTC. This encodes CASSIGWGRYEQFF.

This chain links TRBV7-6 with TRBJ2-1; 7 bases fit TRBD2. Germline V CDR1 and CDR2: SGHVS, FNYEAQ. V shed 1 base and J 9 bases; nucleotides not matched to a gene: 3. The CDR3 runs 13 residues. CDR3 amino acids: CASSLVASGEQFF. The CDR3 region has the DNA TGTGCCAGCAGCTTAGTCGCTAGCGGTGAGCAGTTCTTC.